Each of the 28 T cell receptor beta chains below was sequenced from the same sample in a study of multiple sclerosis patients with progressive multifocal leukoencephalopathy. Produced via immunoSEQ multiplex PCR; TCRdb's table is partial and in-frame only. This repertoire shows about 25,000 clones, approximately 90% found once; its top ten account for approximately 2.3%. The time point is: around 13 months of natalizumab therapy. The sample in question was PBMCs, obtained from a patient treated with natalizumab. The receptor source for this set is a man between 25 and 39 years old with multiple sclerosis.

V gene TRBV19 combines with J gene TRBJ1-2; tentatively, D is TRBD1 (5 bases). Trimming took off 0 bases at V and 8 bases at J, with 16 bases between the two ends. Germline V gene lookup returns CDR1 LNHDA and CDR2 SQIVND (reference sequence). The CDR3 has 15 residues. CDR3 nucleotide sequence: TGTGCCAGTAGTATAGATCTTGGGACCTCTGGAGGCTACACCTTC. It encodes CASSIDLGTSGGYTF. The full variable domain, completed using reference TRBV19 and TRBJ1-2, is DGGITQSPKYLFRKEGQNVTLSCEQNLNHDAMYWYRQDPGQGLRLIYYSQIVNDFQKGDIAEGYSVSREKKESFPLTVTSAQKNPTAFYLCASSIDLGTSGGYTFGSGTRLTVV.

The chain links TRBV4-3 to TRBJ2-7; 12 nucleotides agree with TRBD2. CDR3 length: 16 residues. Trimming removed 3 bases from V and 3 bases from J; junction bases left unmatched: 6. Per germline, CDR1 LGHNA and CDR2 YSLEER. The CDR3, as DNA: TGCGCCAGCAGCCAGGGACCGGGACTAGCGGGCTACGAGCAGTACTTC. Its protein is CASSQGPGLAGYEQYF.

The chain joins TRBV9 to TRBJ2-7, with D uncertain. The germline V gene has CDR1 SGDLS and CDR2 YYNGEE. Trimming shortened V by 0 bases and J by 4 bases, and 11 bases separated the two germline ends. The CDR3 totals 14 residues. The CDR3 sequence: CASSVEDGLYEQYF. CDR3 coding DNA: TGTGCCAGCAGCGTAGAGGATGGGCTTTACGAGCAGTACTTC.

J is TRBJ1-6 and V is TRBV7-9; 12 bases fit TRBD1. Germline CDR1 reads SEHNR; CDR2 reads FQNEAQ (reference sequence). The CDR3 runs 17 residues. The V segment lost 5 bases and the J segment 7 bases; nucleotides outside the gene matches: 9. CDR3 sequence (DNA): TGTGCCAGCAGCCCCCCGGGGACAGGGGGCTGGAATTCACCCCTCCACTTT. This codes for CASSPPGTGGWNSPLHF.

The V call is TRBV5-6, the J call TRBJ2-1; D is possibly TRBD1 (6 bases). With 3 bases removed from V and 3 bases from J, the gap between germline ends came to 13 bases. Looked up from germline, CDR1 is SGHDT and CDR2 is YYEEEE. The CDR3 runs 15 residues. CDR3 residues: CASSSRDTFYNEQFF. CDR3 DNA sequence: TGTGCCAGCAGCTCCCGGGACACTTTCTACAATGAGCAGTTCTTC.

This clone was detected once. An end of the junction differs from the germline gene, which may be a read error. The chain joins TRBV6-5 to TRBJ2-7; D gene uncertain. The CDR3 length is 15 residues. Germline CDR1 reads MNHEY; CDR2 reads SVGAGI. CDR3: CANSYLPGVGYEQYF. The CDR3 DNA sequence: TGTGCCAACAGTTACCTCCCGGGTGTCGGCTACGAGCAGTACTTC.

The chain recombines TRBV11-2 with TRBJ2-7; D remains unclear. The CDR3 is 15 amino acids. The germline V and J ends were trimmed by 2 bases and 3 bases, with 14 bases remaining between them. The germline V gene encodes CDR1 SGHAT and CDR2 FQNNGV. In DNA, the CDR3 is TGTGCCAGCAGCTTACAAAAGGGATCCTTCTACGAGCAGTACTTC. The encoded protein is CASSLQKGSFYEQYF.

Here the CDR3 reads CASSEGLGHGYTF. DNA of the CDR3: TGTGCCAGCAGTGAAGGGTTGGGGCATGGCTACACCTTC. J is TRBJ1-2 and V is TRBV25-1; D possibly corresponds to TRBD1 (5 bases). Germline V gives CDR1 MGHDK, CDR2 SYGVNS. Trimming removed 2 bases from V and 6 bases from J, with 10 bases in between. The CDR3 runs to 13 residues.

This clone was seen once. This chain connects TRBV7-9 to TRBJ1-3; D is undetermined. Germline V gene lookup returns CDR1 SEHNR and CDR2 FQNEAQ (reference sequence). This CDR3 is 17 amino acids long. V lost 2 bases and J lost 4, with 18 bases in between. The DNA of the CDR3 is TGTGCCAGCAGCTTAAGGACCATGGGCTTCGGAGGAAACACCATATATTTT. Protein sequence: CASSLRTMGFGGNTIYF.

J is TRBJ1-1 and V is TRBV7-6; D is unresolved. Germline V CDR1 and CDR2: SGHVS, FNYEAQ. V was clipped by 4 bases and J by 4 bases, with 16 bases between them. The CDR3 spans 15 residues. CDR3 residues: CASSSFEQRGTEAFF. In nucleotides, the CDR3 is TGTGCCAGCAGCTCCTTCGAACAGCGGGGCACTGAAGCTTTCTTT.

CDR3 in amino acids: CASSPSGNQYEQYV. The DNA for the CDR3 is TGTGCCAGCAGTCCCAGCGGGAACCAATACGAGCAGTACGTC. The rearrangement links TRBV7-3 to TRBJ2-7; 7 bases are a match to TRBD2. Germline assignment: CDR1 SGHTA and CDR2 FQGTGA. The CDR3 is 14 residues long. With V trimmed by 6 bases and J by 4 bases, 9 bases remained unmatched.

This chain links TRBV18 with TRBJ2-3; no clear D gene. Germline CDR1 is KGHSH and CDR2 is LQKENI. Trimming took off 2 bases at V and 3 bases at J, with 3 bases between the two ends. The CDR3 has 12 amino acids. The chain's CDR3 is CASSPETDTQYF. CDR3 nucleotides: TGTGCCAGCTCACCAGAAACAGATACGCAGTATTTT.

J is TRBJ2-3 and V is TRBV6-4, with D perhaps TRBD1 or TRBD2 (5 bases each). V was clipped by 2 bases and J by 4 bases, with 13 bases between them. This CDR3 has 15 amino acids. In germline, CDR1 is MRHNA, CDR2 SNTAGT. The CDR3 DNA is TGTGCCAGCAGTGACGAGGGGCGCGGATCAGATACGCAGTATTTT. Translating gives CASSDEGRGSDTQYF.

CDR3 loop: CASSPTGATNEKLFF. The CDR3 DNA follows: TGTGCCAGCAGTCCGACAGGAGCAACTAATGAAAAACTGTTTTTT. The chain uses TRBV6-4 and TRBJ1-4; TRBD1 might be the D (6 bases). Germline V gene data show CDR1 as MRHNA and CDR2 as SNTAGT. Trimming shortened V by 5 bases and J by 0 bases, and 10 bases separated the two germline ends. This CDR3 is built from 15 residues.

The rearrangement joins TRBV19 to TRBJ2-3; D not resolved. Trimming took off 3 bases at V and 8 bases at J, with 15 bases between the two ends. The CDR3 is 14 residues long. Germline V gene data show CDR1 as LNHDA and CDR2 as SQIVND (reference sequence). The DNA of the CDR3 is TGTGCCAGTAGTATTGCGGTACAAGTTGCTACGCAGTATTTT. The encoded protein is CASSIAVQVATQYF.

The chain uses TRBV19 and TRBJ2-2; 13 bases map to TRBD2. This CDR3 is 19 amino acids long. The germline gives CDR1 LNHDA, CDR2 SQIVND (reference sequence). The V segment lost 5 bases and the J segment 7 bases; nucleotides outside the gene matches: 16. The CDR3 is CASSSYSGTSGMGIGELFF. CDR3 bases: TGTGCCAGTAGTTCCTATTCCGGGACTAGCGGGATGGGGATCGGGGAGCTGTTTTTT.

This chain links TRBV4-3 with TRBJ1-1, with a tentative D call TRBD1 (6 bases). The CDR3 is 12 residues long. Germline lookup yields CDR1 LGHNA and CDR2 YSLEER. The V gene lost 1 base and the J gene lost 11 bases, with 11 bases spanning the gap. CDR3 nucleotide sequence: TGCGCCAGCAGCCAAGTCGCAGGGGTGGCTTTCTTT. This translates into CASSQVAGVAFF.

The V and J genes are TRBV18 and TRBJ1-2; weak D call: TRBD1 (6 bases). The germline CDR1 and CDR2 sequences are KGHSH and LQKENI. This CDR3 has 15 amino acids. With 6 bases removed from V and 5 bases from J, the gap between germline ends came to 19 bases. The CDR3 coding sequence is TGTGCCAGCTCCGAGGGGAAGGGGGAAGCTTATGGCTACACCTTC. It codes for CASSEGKGEAYGYTF.

This chain connects TRBV5-4 to TRBJ2-1; 10 bases align to TRBD1. Germline-derived CDR1 and CDR2 are SGHNT and YYREEE (reference sequence). V shed 4 bases and J 8 bases; nucleotides not matched to a gene: 9. The CDR3 spans 15 residues. CDR3 coding DNA: TGTGCCAGCAGCGCCGGGACAGGGGTTGTTGATGAGCAGTTCTTC. This codes for CASSAGTGVVDEQFF.

This chain connects TRBV6-5 to TRBJ2-7, with TRBD1 matching over 7 bases. The CDR3 is 13 residues long. Germline loops: CDR1 MNHEY, CDR2 SVGAGI. Trimming cost V 7 bases and J 2 bases; bases outside gene matches: 5. The CDR3, as DNA: TGTGCCAGCAAGCCAGGGGGTACCTACGAGCAGTACTTC. It yields the protein CASKPGGTYEQYF.

Of note for this clone: The same CDR3 is also encoded by other DNA sequences in this sample. V usage is TRBV19 and J usage is TRBJ1-2, with a tentative D call TRBD1 (5 bases). The V gene lost 7 bases and the J gene lost 4 bases, with 19 bases spanning the gap. Germline lookup yields CDR1 LNHDA and CDR2 SQIVND (reference sequence). There are 15 residues in the CDR3. The CDR3 DNA reads TGTGCCAGTACCCCAGGGCAGTCTTGGGGCTATGGCTACACCTTC. The encoded protein is CASTPGQSWGYGYTF.

This chain uses TRBV5-6 with TRBJ1-1; 10 positions agree with TRBD1. There are 18 residues in the CDR3. Losses at the gene ends were 3 bases for V and 4 bases for J; bases not matched to a gene: 15. Looked up from germline, CDR1 is SGHDT and CDR2 is YYEEEE. The CDR3 nucleotides are TGTGCCAGCAGCTCGTCGGACAGGGGGAGTTTAGCGGGCACTGAAGCTTTCTTT. Translating gives CASSSSDRGSLAGTEAFF.

The V gene is TRBV11-2, the J gene TRBJ1-4; TRBD1 agrees at 10 bases. Trimming cost V 1 base and J 3 bases; bases outside gene matches: 8. The CDR3 is made up of 18 amino acids. Germline V lookup: CDR1 SGHAT, CDR2 FQNNGV. The CDR3 DNA is TGTGCCAGCAGCTTAGCCCCGGGACAGGGGATGGCTAATGAAAAACTGTTTTTT. Amino acid sequence: CASSLAPGQGMANEKLFF.

This sequence joins TRBV30 and TRBJ2-5; 7 nucleotides line up with TRBD2. The germline V gene encodes CDR1 GTSNPN and CDR2 SVGIG (reference sequence). The ends lost 0 bases at V and 3 bases at J; junction bases unmatched: 4. The CDR3 is 14 residues long. In nucleotides, the CDR3 is TGTGCCTGGAGTGTACTGGGGGGGGAAGAGACCCAGTACTTC. Protein: CAWSVLGGEETQYF.

The chain employs TRBV11-3 and TRBJ2-5; TRBD1 or TRBD2 may be the D gene (5 bases each). Deletions cut 0 bases from V and 9 bases from J, with 14 bases between. The CDR3 has 14 residues. Germline V gene lookup returns CDR1 SGHNT and CDR2 YENEEA. CDR3 sequence (DNA): TGTGCCAGCAGCTTAGATCTGGGAAGAGGGGCCCAGTACTTC. Amino acid sequence: CASSLDLGRGAQYF.

This clone occurred once. V and J are TRBV7-2 and TRBJ1-2, with D perhaps TRBD1 (5 bases). Deletions cut 0 bases from V and 5 bases from J, with 10 bases between. CDR1 and CDR2 from the germline V gene are SGHTA and FQGNSA. CDR3 length: 14 residues. The chain's CDR3 is CASSLAPGQYGYTF. CDR3 coding DNA: TGTGCCAGCAGCTTAGCGCCAGGGCAATATGGCTACACCTTC.

The chain is built from TRBV19 and TRBJ2-7; a weak D match, TRBD1 (6 bases). The CDR3 has 16 amino acids. Germline lookup yields CDR1 LNHDA and CDR2 SQIVND (reference sequence). Between the trimmed V and J ends, which lost 3 bases and 0 bases, there was a span of 15 bases. This CDR3 reads CASSMVTGKGSYEQYV. The DNA of the CDR3 is TGTGCCAGTAGTATGGTGACAGGCAAGGGCTCCTACGAGCAGTACGTC.

This clone was observed a few times. The chain couples TRBV27 to TRBJ2-7, with TRBD2 matching over 8 bases. The CDR3 spans 15 residues. J gave up 4 bases and V 4 bases, and 9 bases lay outside the gene matches. CDR1 and CDR2 from the germline V gene are MNHEY and SMNVEV (reference sequence). This CDR3 reads CASSWDGRAGYEQYF. Here the CDR3 DNA reads TGTGCCAGCAGTTGGGACGGGAGGGCCGGGTACGAGCAGTACTTC.